A single sample is the source of the 7 T cell receptor beta chains below, sequenced in a study of post-analysis software for immune sequencing data (dated by TCRdb to the mid-2010s). Receptor libraries were prepared by PCR. The listed sequencing device is Illumina HiSeq 2500. To reduce PCR and sequencing biases, unique molecular identifiers were incorporated into the TCR beta cDNA libraries. The public reads were quality trimmed at Q25 with fastp and then assembled into clones with MiXCR by TCRdb, keeping productive beta chains. Entries are consolidated by CDR3 protein sequence, retaining the most common genes and DNA. The sample table contains a few hundred thousand distinct CDR3 sequences; only one count was recorded for 30% to 45% of them. Around an eighth of the sample is held by the ten biggest clonotypes. What the study reported, not specific to this receptor: Roughly 5 TRBV segments, including TRBV5-6, TRBV5-1 and TRBV20-1, were significantly more frequent in patients than controls.

The antigens these receptors bind are not known. Sequenced material: blood. Every receptor here comes from a girl aged 5-17 years with multiple sclerosis.

The table lists this clonotype with a few counts. This chain uses TRBV4-1 with TRBJ1-1; unclear D gene. The CDR3 covers 15 residues. CDR1 MGHRA and CDR2 YSYEKL come from the germline V gene. V lost 5 bases to trimming and J lost 6 bases, with 19 bases between them. The CDR3 DNA is TGCGCCAGCAGCGGAACAGCTTGGGGAGTCGCTGAAGCTTTCTTT. It codes for CASSGTAWGVAEAFF.

J is TRBJ1-2 and V is TRBV20-1, with TRBD1 identical over 7 bases. The CDR3 has 15 amino acids. Germline V CDR1 and CDR2: DFQATT, SNEGSKA (reference sequence). Germline trimming cut 0 bases from V and 5 bases from J; bases unmatched to any gene: 9. The CDR3 DNA is TGCAGTGCTAGAGATTTACAAGGGGGCGGGTATGGCTACACCTTC. Protein sequence: CSARDLQGGGYGYTF.

CDR3 sequence (DNA): TGTGCCAGCAGTCGGACTAGCGGGTTGTATTTT. This translates into CASSRTSGLYF. The chain has TRBV12-3 or TRBV12-4 and TRBJ2-3, with TRBD2 matching over 11 bases. Germline trimming cut 5 bases from V and 14 bases from J; bases unmatched to any gene: 3. The CDR3 loop spans 11 amino acids.

This clonotype has a handful of counts. V and J are TRBV28 and TRBJ1-2, with TRBD1 identical over 7 bases. From germline, CDR1 is MDHEN and CDR2 SYDVKM. Unmatched junction bases numbered 5, after V lost 1 base and J lost 3 bases. This CDR3 comprises 15 residues. The CDR3 DNA is TGTGCCAGCAGTTTATCAGGGGGGCGCGACTATGGCTACACCTTC. Translating gives CASSLSGGRDYGYTF.

This clonotype was counted a few times. The chain is built from TRBV4-1 and TRBJ1-1; 7 bases are a match to TRBD1. V shed 1 base and J 1 base; nucleotides not matched to a gene: 3. Germline V gene lookup returns CDR1 MGHRA and CDR2 YSYEKL. CDR3 length: 15 amino acids. Written as DNA, the CDR3 is TGCGCCAGCAGCCAAGGGCGGACAGGGAACACTGAAGCTTTCTTT. It is translated as CASSQGRTGNTEAFF.

This clonotype was detected a few times. V is TRBV6-6 and J is TRBJ2-3, with TRBD2 matching over 11 bases. CDR1 MNHNY and CDR2 SVGAGI come from the germline V gene (reference sequence). This CDR3 is 17 amino acids long. The trim removed 2 bases at V and 4 bases at J, leaving 8 bases unmatched. The CDR3: CASSYPIAGGPSDTQYF. In nucleotides, the CDR3 is TGTGCCAGCAGTTACCCTATAGCGGGGGGGCCTTCAGATACGCAGTATTTT.

The V call is TRBV15, the J call TRBJ2-7; TRBD1 is a possible D gene (5 bases). This CDR3 comprises 13 residues. V was cut by 5 bases and J by 4 bases, with 12 bases left in between. Germline V gives CDR1 LNHNV, CDR2 YYDKDF (reference sequence). This CDR3 reads CATSVTQGYEQYF. In DNA form, the CDR3 reads TGTGCCACCAGCGTAACGCAGGGTTACGAGCAGTACTTC. Complete variable domain (other parts from reference TRBV15 and TRBJ2-7): DAMVIQNPRYQVTQFGKPVTLSCSQTLNHNVMYWYQQKSSQAPKLLFHYYDKDFNNEADTPDNFQSRRPNTSFCFLDIRSPGLGDTAMYLCATSVTQGYEQYFGPGTRLTVT.